This T cell receptor (beta chain) stems from a study of human T cells and chemical hapten exposure. Study-level findings and limits: With DPC sensitization, TCRs exceeding 1 in 1000 frequency showed no change.

As for this clonotype: Its antigen is as yet unknown.

In the source study's methods: Counts of TCRs in each sample centred on a median of 95,638 and extended from approximately 20,000 to 700,000. Using its own MiXCR run on the RACE reads, TCRdb lists one record per CDR3 protein. For this entry, the V and J calls and clone size follow TCRdb and not the study's own pipeline. The sample includes more than 250,000 distinct CDR3 sequences, approximately 8% of them seen just once. Time point noted: pre-sensitization, week 0. Described treatment: therapeutic diphenylcyclopropenone sensitization with weekly scalp DPC. The source is a man younger than 35 with alopecia areata. Some clones in this sample may be carry-over from other donors' samples. Sequencing was performed on whole blood, taken in connection with sensitization to the hapten diphenylcyclopropenone (DPC).

CDR3 coding DNA: TGTGCCAGCAGCTTAGAGGGACAGGGGATTGAAAAACTGTTTTTT. Its translation is CASSLEGQGIEKLFF. The V and J genes are TRBV7-2 and TRBJ1-4, with 10 nucleotides matching TRBD1. Germline-derived CDR1 and CDR2 are SGHTA and FQGNSA. V was clipped by 1 base and J by 7 bases; unmatched bases: 3. The CDR3 is made up of 15 amino acids.